The 24 T cell receptor beta chains below come from one sample, sequenced in a study of blood T cells in healthy people across ages. With a J-beta primer mix and a sample-barcoded 5' primer, a second PCR ran roughly 7 to 11 cycles. TCRdb independently ran MiXCR on the 5' RACE reads; one entry per CDR3 protein. The sample has 1.4 million to 1.5 million distinct CDR3 sequences; around 39% are singletons. Sequenced: blood. These receptors came from a woman under 30 in good health.

The chain employs TRBV20-1 and TRBJ1-5; 12 nucleotides align to TRBD1. Germline values: CDR1 DFQATT, CDR2 SNEGSKA (reference sequence). There are 15 residues in the CDR3. The V segment lost 6 bases and the J segment 4 bases; nucleotides outside the gene matches: 7. Here the CDR3 DNA reads TGCAGTGCAAGGGACAGGGGGCTACCAAATCAGCCCCAGCATTTT. Translating it yields CSARDRGLPNQPQHF.

The chain couples TRBV6-5 to TRBJ2-4; D is undetermined. The CDR3 has 15 amino acids. The V end was cut by 0 bases, the J end by 1 base, with 7 bases between. CDR1 MNHEY and CDR2 SVGAGI come from the germline V gene. CDR3 coding DNA: TGTGCCAGCAGTTACTCGCCCGTGGCCAAAAACATTCAGTACTTC. This encodes CASSYSPVAKNIQYF.

The rearrangement joins TRBV18 to TRBJ1-6; maybe TRBD1 (5 bases). CDR1 and CDR2 from the germline V gene are KGHSH and LQKENI. V gave up 5 bases and J gave up 7 bases, with 12 bases separating them. This CDR3 has 14 residues. CDR3 coding DNA: TGTGCCAGCTCATGGGGGACGGCCAATTCACCCCTCCACTTT. This gives the protein CASSWGTANSPLHF.

This clonotype was seen a few times. This rearrangement joins TRBV7-9 to TRBJ1-5; tentative D call: TRBD1 (5 bases). Germline-derived CDR1 and CDR2 are SEHNR and FQNEAQ (reference sequence). The V end was cut by 4 bases, the J end by 0 bases, with 10 bases between. The CDR3 totals 15 residues. The CDR3 bases are TGTGCCAGCAGCTCCGTGGGGGGTAGCAATCAGCCCCAGCATTTT. This gives the protein CASSSVGGSNQPQHF.

This clonotype was found a few times. J is TRBJ2-7 and V is TRBV15; weak D call: TRBD2 (5 bases). The CDR3 runs 15 residues. Germline values: CDR1 LNHNV, CDR2 YYDKDF (reference sequence). Trimming shortened V by 1 base and J by 2 bases, and 12 bases separated the two germline ends. The CDR3 is CATSRVGKGTYEQYF. In DNA, the CDR3 is TGTGCCACCAGCAGAGTCGGGAAGGGTACCTACGAGCAGTACTTC.

This clonotype was observed a handful of times. This chain uses TRBV3-1 with TRBJ1-1, with TRBD1 matching over 7 bases. The V segment lost 3 bases and the J segment 7 bases; nucleotides outside the gene matches: 2. This CDR3 is 12 amino acids long. Germline V gives CDR1 LGHDT, CDR2 YNNKEL (reference sequence). CDR3 region: CASSQRQGEAFF. CDR3 bases: TGTGCCAGCAGCCAGAGACAGGGTGAAGCTTTCTTT.

The chain combines TRBV7-3 with TRBJ2-1; perhaps TRBD2 as D (5 bases). V lost 4 bases, J lost 7 bases, and 11 bases lay in between. Germline V gene data show CDR1 as SGHTA and CDR2 as FQGTGA. CDR3 length: 13 amino acids. The CDR3 nucleotides are TGTGCCAGCAGCTCCGGACTCTCTAATGAGCAGTTCTTC. Its translation: CASSSGLSNEQFF.

V and J are TRBV6-5 and TRBJ1-2, with a tentative D call TRBD1 (6 bases). The V end was cut by 2 bases, the J end by 7 bases, with 17 bases between. The CDR3 spans 15 residues. CDR1 and CDR2 (germline): MNHEY, SVGAGI. The CDR3 here is CASSYDGGRRGGYTF. CDR3 nucleotides: TGTGCCAGCAGTTACGATGGGGGGCGCAGGGGTGGCTACACCTTC.

The genes are TRBV20-1 and TRBJ2-1; D remains ambiguous. With 6 bases removed from V and 9 bases from J, the gap between germline ends came to 15 bases. This CDR3 is built from 12 residues. CDR1 DFQATT and CDR2 SNEGSKA come from the germline V gene (reference sequence). CDR3 nucleotide sequence: TGCAGTGCCAGGCGGATCAGTAGTGAGCAGTTCTTC. Protein product: CSARRISSEQFF.

This chain uses TRBV7-8 with TRBJ2-5; D not certain. Trimming took 4 bases from V and 1 from J, leaving 16 bases between them. CDR3 length equals 16 residues. CDR1 SGHVS and CDR2 FQNEAQ come from the germline V gene. This chain's CDR3 is CASSSRQGRSQETQYF. The CDR3, as DNA: TGTGCCAGCAGCTCAAGACAAGGAAGATCCCAAGAGACCCAGTACTTC.

The J gene is TRBJ2-7, the V gene TRBV29-1; TRBD2 might be the D (5 bases). Germline values: CDR1 SQVTM, CDR2 ANQGSEA. The CDR3 spans 12 residues. With 6 bases removed from V and 5 bases from J, the gap between germline ends came to 14 bases. CDR3 nucleotides: TGCAGCGTACACGGGGTACCGGACGAGCAGTACTTC. Amino acid sequence: CSVHGVPDEQYF.

This clonotype was observed a few times. The chain joins TRBV7-8 to TRBJ1-5, with D possibly being TRBD1 (5 bases). Per germline, CDR1 SGHVS and CDR2 FQNEAQ. V was pared by 2 bases and J by 5 bases, with 10 bases between. The CDR3 loop spans 14 amino acids. The CDR3 is CASSLLGHDQPQHF. In DNA form, the CDR3 reads TGTGCCAGCAGCTTATTGGGGCACGATCAGCCCCAGCATTTT.

J is TRBJ2-1 and V is TRBV2; D may be TRBD1 (5 bases). The CDR3 runs to 16 residues. Trimming took 0 bases from V and 6 from J, leaving 15 bases between them. CDR1 and CDR2 (germline): SNHLY, FYNNEI. The CDR3 is CASSEARQGNPNEQFF. The CDR3 nucleotides read TGTGCCAGCAGTGAAGCGCGGCAGGGTAACCCCAATGAGCAGTTCTTC. Complete variable domain (other parts from reference TRBV2 and TRBJ2-1): EPEVTQTPSHQVTQMGQEVILRCVPISNHLYFYWYRQILGQKVEFLVSFYNNEISEKSEIFDDQFSVERPDGSNFTLKIRSTKLEDSAMYFCASSEARQGNPNEQFFGPGTRLTVL.

The chain combines TRBV25-1 with TRBJ2-7, with 8 bases that match TRBD1. In germline, CDR1 is MGHDK, CDR2 SYGVNS. This CDR3 comprises 15 residues. The trim removed 4 bases at V and 0 bases at J, leaving 5 bases unmatched. The DNA of the CDR3 is TGTGCCAGCAGTGCCTCGGACAGGGTCTCCTACGAGCAGTACTTC. Protein: CASSASDRVSYEQYF.

This clonotype showed up just a few times. The chain uses TRBV7-2 and TRBJ1-1, with 9 bases lining up with TRBD1. V trimming: 7 bases; J trimming: 5 bases; junction bases outside the gene matches: 5. Germline CDR1 SGHTA, CDR2 FQGNSA. This CDR3 has 13 residues. For the CDR3, the DNA is TGTGCCAGCATCGCCGGACAGGGGACTGAAGCTTTCTTT. This translates into CASIAGQGTEAFF.

V usage is TRBV7-9 and J usage is TRBJ2-5; D not resolved. The CDR3 loop spans 12 amino acids. The V gene lost 4 bases and the J gene lost 4 bases, with 7 bases spanning the gap. Germline CDR1 is SEHNR and CDR2 is FQNEAQ (reference sequence). In nucleotides, the CDR3 is TGTGCCAGCAGCTCAAGGCCAGAGACCCAGTACTTC. The encoded protein is CASSSRPETQYF.

The CDR3 sequence is CASSLEVGRGNQPQHF. CDR3 coding DNA: TGTGCCAGCAGCTTAGAGGTTGGGCGGGGCAATCAGCCCCAGCATTTT. The genes are TRBV7-2 and TRBJ1-5; D gene ambiguous. The CDR3 consists of 16 residues. Germline CDR1 reads SGHTA; CDR2 reads FQGNSA. Trimming pared 1 base from V and 2 bases from J, leaving 12 bases between.

This clonotype was seen only a few times. This chain uses TRBV12-3 or TRBV12-4 with TRBJ2-1, with 8 bases that match TRBD2. The trim removed 6 bases at V and 0 bases at J, leaving 7 bases unmatched. This CDR3 has 16 residues. CDR3 sequence reads: CASRDTAGGSYNEQFF. CDR3 nucleotides: TGTGCCAGCAGGGACACCGCGGGGGGCTCCTACAATGAGCAGTTCTTC.

This clonotype was recorded only once. This chain connects TRBV6-2 or TRBV6-3 to TRBJ2-3; TRBD2 matches 7 bases. V lost 8 bases, J lost 2 bases, and 7 bases stayed unmatched. Germline-derived CDR1 and CDR2 are MNHEY and SVGEGT. The CDR3 spans 14 residues. The CDR3 here is CASGEGGPTDTQYF. In nucleotides, the CDR3 is TGTGCCAGCGGGGAGGGCGGGCCCACAGATACGCAGTATTTT.

The chain combines TRBV9 with TRBJ2-7; D is unclear. The V gene lost 3 bases and the J gene lost 12 bases, with 16 bases spanning the gap. This CDR3 has 12 residues. CDR1 is SGDLS, CDR2 YYNGEE, per germline. The CDR3 spells CASSGLEEIRYF. As DNA, the CDR3 is TGTGCCAGCAGCGGATTAGAGGAGATTAGGTACTTC.

This chain joins TRBV12-5 and TRBJ2-5; D is possibly TRBD2 (5 bases). The CDR3 loop spans 16 amino acids. From germline, CDR1 is LGHNT and CDR2 FRNRAP. Trimming took 1 base from V and 2 from J, leaving 14 bases between them. The CDR3 coding sequence is TGTGCTAGTGGTTTGGGGACGATAGCGACGCAAGAGACCCAGTACTTC. Translation gives CASGLGTIATQETQYF.

This clonotype showed up just a few times. CDR3 sequence: CASGLPKAGVGDADTQYF. For the CDR3, the DNA is TGTGCTAGTGGTTTGCCGAAGGCAGGGGTAGGAGACGCAGATACGCAGTATTTT. The V gene is TRBV12-5, the J gene TRBJ2-3; maybe TRBD1 (6 bases). The CDR3 extends over 18 amino acids. V gave up 2 bases and J gave up 4 bases, with 22 bases separating them. CDR1 is LGHNT, CDR2 FRNRAP, per germline.

This clonotype was detected a few times. This chain connects TRBV3-1 to TRBJ2-1, with D hard to call. This CDR3 is 13 amino acids long. The V gene's germline CDR1 is LGHDT and CDR2 YNNKEL (reference sequence). V was pared by 1 base and J by 10 bases, with 11 bases between. CDR3 nucleotides: TGTGCCAGCAGCCAAGGTCTACTTGGGGAGCAGTTCTTC. Its translation: CASSQGLLGEQFF.

This chain connects TRBV13 to TRBJ2-3, with TRBD2 matching over 10 bases. Germline trimming cut 1 base from V and 6 bases from J; bases unmatched to any gene: 10. Germline CDR1 is PRHDT and CDR2 is FYEKMQ (reference sequence). CDR3 length equals 17 residues. The CDR3 reads CASSLALAGVRRDTQYF. The CDR3 DNA is TGTGCCAGCAGCTTAGCCCTAGCGGGGGTCCGGAGGGATACGCAGTATTTT.